A selection of T cell receptor beta chains follows, all from one sample in a study of response to subunit inactivated influenza vaccine. TCRdb recomputed calls from the RT-PCR reads with MiXCR, one row per CDR3 protein. The sample yields about 540,000 distinct CDR3 sequences, approximately 20% seen once. The same sample was also used in a study of T cells expressing NK-cell markers.

The material was CD4+ T cells sorted from PBMCs, obtained 12 days after vaccination. These receptors were obtained from a man aged 45 to 65 who received an inactivated influenza vaccine. Both conserved end residues are part of each CDR3. A D gene is named only where the DNA matches it firmly. Size values are once, few and many counts, or a class for expanded clones, and some rows have none.

D gene: NA
V gene: TRBV28
J gene: TRBJ1-5
clone size: NA
CDR3 DNA: TGTGCCAGCACCCCTGGGGCAGGGAGCAATCAGCCCCAGCATTTT
CDR3 protein: CASTPGAGSNQPQHF

D gene: TRBD1
V gene: TRBV20-1
J gene: TRBJ1-6
clone size: NA
CDR3 DNA: TGCAGTGCTAGGGAGGGGACAGGGTATTCACCCCTCCACTTT
CDR3 protein: CSAREGTGYSPLHF

D gene: NA
V gene: TRBV2
J gene: TRBJ1-1
clone size: few
CDR3 DNA: TGTGCCAGCATTTTGACAGTGAACACTGAAGCTTTCTTT
CDR3 protein: CASILTVNTEAFF

D gene: TRBD2
V gene: TRBV7-8
J gene: TRBJ2-2
clone size: NA
CDR3 DNA: TGTGCCAGCAGCTTAGGACTAGCGGGGGCGGGGTCCGGGGAGCTGTTTTTT
CDR3 protein: CASSLGLAGAGSGELFF

D gene: NA
V gene: TRBV7-2
J gene: TRBJ1-2
clone size: many
CDR3 DNA: TGTGCCAGCAGCTTAGTGGTGACAGGTCCTACTAACTATGGCTACACCTTC
CDR3 protein: CASSLVVTGPTNYGYTF

D gene: NA
V gene: TRBV2
J gene: TRBJ2-1
clone size: few
CDR3 DNA: TGTGCCAGCAGTGAACCCCGGGGCATCTCCTACAATGAGCAGTTCTTC
CDR3 protein: CASSEPRGISYNEQFF

D gene: TRBD2
V gene: TRBV20-1
J gene: TRBJ2-2
clone size: NA
CDR3 DNA: TGCAGTTCCCTAGCGGGGAACACCGGGGAGCTGTTTTTT
CDR3 protein: CSSLAGNTGELFF

D gene: NA
V gene: TRBV6-2/TRBV6-3
J gene: TRBJ2-3
clone size: NA
CDR3 DNA: TGTGCCAGCAGCCCCGGGACTGGCGGGGTTGGCACAGATACGCAGTATTTT
CDR3 protein: CASSPGTGGVGTDTQYF

D gene: NA
V gene: TRBV28
J gene: TRBJ2-5
clone size: many
CDR3 DNA: TGTGCCAGCAGTCCGAGACAGAGGGCGAGGGCCCAAGAGACCCAGTACTTC
CDR3 protein: CASSPRQRARAQETQYF

D gene: TRBD1
V gene: TRBV12-3/TRBV12-4
J gene: TRBJ1-3
clone size: few
CDR3 DNA: TGTGCCAGCATTACCGGGACAGGGCTACACTCTGGAAACACCATATATTTT
CDR3 protein: CASITGTGLHSGNTIYF

D gene: TRBD2
V gene: TRBV6-2/TRBV6-3
J gene: TRBJ2-3
clone size: NA
CDR3 DNA: TGTGCCAGCAGGAGTAGCGGGGTCCGCACAGATACGCAGTATTTT
CDR3 protein: CASRSSGVRTDTQYF

D gene: NA
V gene: TRBV28
J gene: TRBJ1-6
clone size: many
CDR3 DNA: TGTGCCAGCAGTTCCGGGGGACGGAAAGTTTCGCCCCTCCACTTT
CDR3 protein: CASSSGGRKVSPLHF

D gene: NA
V gene: TRBV18
J gene: TRBJ2-1
clone size: NA
CDR3 DNA: TGTGCCAGCTCACCACCCGTAGGGACGAACAATGAGCAGTTCTTC
CDR3 protein: CASSPPVGTNNEQFF

D gene: TRBD2
V gene: TRBV7-6
J gene: TRBJ2-1
clone size: NA
CDR3 DNA: TGTGCCAGCAGCCAGGGGAGCGGGAGATTCAATGAGCAGTTCTTC
CDR3 protein: CASSQGSGRFNEQFF

D gene: NA
V gene: TRBV4-3
J gene: TRBJ1-2
clone size: NA
CDR3 DNA: TGCGCCAGCAGCCAAGCCCATGGCATCGGGCAGACGAGGCTTAACTATGGCTACACCTTC
CDR3 protein: CASSQAHGIGQTRLNYGYTF

D gene: NA
V gene: TRBV19
J gene: TRBJ1-1
clone size: NA
CDR3 DNA: TGTGCCAGTAGTATTGGCCAGGGAGCAATGAACACTGAAGCTTTCTTT
CDR3 protein: CASSIGQGAMNTEAFF

D gene: NA
V gene: TRBV18
J gene: TRBJ2-3
clone size: NA
CDR3 DNA: TGTGCCAGCTCACCACCGGGGGTTGGAGATACGCAGTATTTT
CDR3 protein: CASSPPGVGDTQYF

D gene: TRBD2
V gene: TRBV20-1
J gene: TRBJ2-1
clone size: many
CDR3 DNA: TGCAGTGCTAGAGCACCGGGACTAGCGGCCTACAATGAGCAGTTCTTC
CDR3 protein: CSARAPGLAAYNEQFF

D gene: NA
V gene: TRBV6-1
J gene: TRBJ1-1
clone size: NA
CDR3 DNA: TGTGCCAGCAGATTGGACACGGGGAACACTGAAGCTTTCTTT
CDR3 protein: CASRLDTGNTEAFF

D gene: NA
V gene: TRBV3-1
J gene: TRBJ2-2
clone size: NA
CDR3 DNA: TGTGCCAGCAGCCAAGTGTTGCCCGGGGAGCTGTTTTTT
CDR3 protein: CASSQVLPGELFF

D gene: NA
V gene: TRBV7-2
J gene: TRBJ2-3
clone size: NA
CDR3 DNA: TGTGCCAGCAGCTTAAGCAGGGATGCAGATACGCAGTATTTT
CDR3 protein: CASSLSRDADTQYF

D gene: NA
V gene: TRBV12-3/TRBV12-4
J gene: TRBJ1-5
clone size: NA
CDR3 DNA: TGTGCCAGCACAAGTGGACGGCGTCAGCCCCAGCATTTT
CDR3 protein: CASTSGRRQPQHF

D gene: NA
V gene: TRBV4-3
J gene: TRBJ2-3
clone size: NA
CDR3 DNA: TGCGCCAGCAGCCAAGGGACGAGGACTGCGGATACGCAGTATTTT
CDR3 protein: CASSQGTRTADTQYF

D gene: TRBD2
V gene: TRBV20-1
J gene: TRBJ2-1
clone size: NA
CDR3 DNA: TGCAGTGCCAACCGTTTTGCTTGGACTAGCCCTTCCTACAATGAGCAGTTCTTC
CDR3 protein: CSANRFAWTSPSYNEQFF

D gene: NA
V gene: TRBV7-2
J gene: TRBJ1-4
clone size: many
CDR3 DNA: TGTGCCAGCAGCGCTCAGGGCGGAACTAATGAAAAACTGTTTTTT
CDR3 protein: CASSAQGGTNEKLFF

D gene: NA
V gene: TRBV9
J gene: TRBJ2-2
clone size: NA
CDR3 DNA: TGTGCCAGCAGCGTAGAAGGAGTACACAGCACCGGGGAGCTGTTTTTT
CDR3 protein: CASSVEGVHSTGELFF

D gene: TRBD1
V gene: TRBV6-1
J gene: TRBJ1-2
clone size: NA
CDR3 DNA: TGTGCCAGCAGACAGGACAGGGGGTACTATGGCTACACCTTC
CDR3 protein: CASRQDRGYYGYTF

D gene: NA
V gene: TRBV12-3/TRBV12-4
J gene: TRBJ1-3
clone size: many
CDR3 DNA: TGTGCCAGCAGTTTGCAGGGCGGAAACACCATATATTTT
CDR3 protein: CASSLQGGNTIYF

D gene: TRBD2
V gene: TRBV5-4
J gene: TRBJ2-1
clone size: NA
CDR3 DNA: TGTGCCAGCAGCTGGTCTAGCGGGGGGGCGAATGAGCAGTTCTTC
CDR3 protein: CASSWSSGGANEQFF

D gene: NA
V gene: TRBV3-1
J gene: TRBJ2-7
clone size: NA
CDR3 DNA: TGTGCCAGCAGCCAGGGACGGCGGATATGGGAGCAGTACTTC
CDR3 protein: CASSQGRRIWEQYF

D gene: TRBD2
V gene: TRBV5-1
J gene: TRBJ2-5
clone size: NA
CDR3 DNA: TGCGCCAGCAGCTTGGGGCTAGCGGGGGGCAACATTAAGAGGACCCAGTACTTC
CDR3 protein: CASSLGLAGGNIKRTQYF

D gene: NA
V gene: TRBV11-2
J gene: TRBJ2-7
clone size: few
CDR3 DNA: TGTGCCAGCAGCTACGAACGCAGCTCCTACGAGCAGTACTTC
CDR3 protein: CASSYERSSYEQYF

D gene: TRBD2
V gene: TRBV20-1
J gene: TRBJ2-3
clone size: few
CDR3 DNA: TGCAGTGCTAGGGGGACTAGCGGGAGGGATACGCAGTATTTT
CDR3 protein: CSARGTSGRDTQYF

D gene: NA
V gene: TRBV28
J gene: TRBJ2-1
clone size: NA
CDR3 DNA: TGTGCCAGCAGTTTGGAGGATGAGCAGTTCTTC
CDR3 protein: CASSLEDEQFF

D gene: NA
V gene: TRBV28
J gene: TRBJ2-1
clone size: few
CDR3 DNA: TGTGCCAGCAGTCCCGGGACGACCTACAATGAGCAGTTCTTC
CDR3 protein: CASSPGTTYNEQFF

D gene: TRBD2
V gene: TRBV7-8
J gene: TRBJ2-1
clone size: few
CDR3 DNA: TGTGCCAGCAGCTTTAGCGGGAGGGTCTCCTACAATGAGCAGTTCTTC
CDR3 protein: CASSFSGRVSYNEQFF

D gene: NA
V gene: TRBV20-1
J gene: TRBJ1-5
clone size: few
CDR3 DNA: TGCAGTGCTAGAGATCGGAGGTGGGAGAATCAGCCCCAGCATTTT
CDR3 protein: CSARDRRWENQPQHF

D gene: TRBD1
V gene: TRBV28
J gene: TRBJ2-7
clone size: NA
CDR3 DNA: TGTGCCAGCAGTGCCGGGACAGGGGGTGACTACGAGCAGTACTTC
CDR3 protein: CASSAGTGGDYEQYF

D gene: NA
V gene: TRBV28
J gene: TRBJ2-2
clone size: few
CDR3 DNA: TGTGCCAGCACGCAATGGAACACCGGGGAGCTGTTTTTT
CDR3 protein: CASTQWNTGELFF

D gene: TRBD1
V gene: TRBV6-5
J gene: TRBJ1-6
clone size: few
CDR3 DNA: TGTGCCAGCAGTTGGCAGGGGGTGAATTCACCCCTCCACTTT
CDR3 protein: CASSWQGVNSPLHF

D gene: NA
V gene: TRBV24-1
J gene: TRBJ2-3
clone size: NA
CDR3 DNA: TGTGCCACCAGTGACACCCCTCCCCTCCTTGGTACAGATACGCAGTATTTT
CDR3 protein: CATSDTPPLLGTDTQYF

D gene: NA
V gene: TRBV6-2/TRBV6-3
J gene: TRBJ1-5
clone size: few
CDR3 DNA: TGTGCCAGCAGAACCTTGACCGGGGATCAGCCCCAGCATTTT
CDR3 protein: CASRTLTGDQPQHF

D gene: TRBD2
V gene: TRBV18
J gene: TRBJ2-1
clone size: NA
CDR3 DNA: TGTGCCAGCTCAGGGATGGCGGGGGACCTCAATGAGCAGTTCTTC
CDR3 protein: CASSGMAGDLNEQFF

D gene: TRBD2
V gene: TRBV5-1
J gene: TRBJ2-1
clone size: NA
CDR3 DNA: TGCGCCAGCAGCTCAGAAGGACTAGCGGGAGGCAATGAGCAGTTCTTC
CDR3 protein: CASSSEGLAGGNEQFF

D gene: TRBD1
V gene: TRBV20-1
J gene: TRBJ1-2
clone size: NA
CDR3 DNA: TGCAGTGCTAGAGTACTGGGACAGGGTGGTGGCTACACCTTC
CDR3 protein: CSARVLGQGGGYTF

D gene: TRBD1
V gene: TRBV5-1
J gene: TRBJ2-7
clone size: NA
CDR3 DNA: TGCGCCAGCAGCTTGGTTTTCGGACAGGGCTACGAGCAGTACTTC
CDR3 protein: CASSLVFGQGYEQYF

D gene: TRBD2
V gene: TRBV29-1
J gene: TRBJ2-5
clone size: NA
CDR3 DNA: TGCAGCGTTGAAGCAGGTAGCGGGCCACAAGAGACCCAGTACTTC
CDR3 protein: CSVEAGSGPQETQYF

D gene: TRBD2
V gene: TRBV5-5
J gene: TRBJ2-1
clone size: few
CDR3 DNA: TGTGCCAGCAGCTTGATAGCGGGAAAGCATGAGCAGTTCTTC
CDR3 protein: CASSLIAGKHEQFF

D gene: NA
V gene: TRBV4-1
J gene: TRBJ2-7
clone size: many
CDR3 DNA: TGCGCCAGCAGCCGGGGTCAAAGCTACGAGCAGTACTTC
CDR3 protein: CASSRGQSYEQYF

D gene: TRBD2
V gene: TRBV4-2
J gene: TRBJ2-7
clone size: NA
CDR3 DNA: TGTGCCAGCAGCCAGGCTCTCACTAGCGGGGGAGGCGAGCAGTACTTC
CDR3 protein: CASSQALTSGGGEQYF

D gene: NA
V gene: TRBV4-3
J gene: TRBJ2-1
clone size: few
CDR3 DNA: TGCGCCAGCCGGGCGGGAACAACCTACAATGAGCAGTTCTTC
CDR3 protein: CASRAGTTYNEQFF

D gene: NA
V gene: TRBV7-2
J gene: TRBJ1-2
clone size: NA
CDR3 DNA: TGTGCCAGCAGCTTAGGTCCCCAGGGAAACTATGGCTACACCTTC
CDR3 protein: CASSLGPQGNYGYTF

D gene: NA
V gene: TRBV12-3/TRBV12-4
J gene: TRBJ1-3
clone size: few
CDR3 DNA: TGTGCCAGCAGGACTTCCATAGGAGGAAACACCATATATTTT
CDR3 protein: CASRTSIGGNTIYF

D gene: TRBD1
V gene: TRBV7-2
J gene: TRBJ2-5
clone size: once
CDR3 DNA: TGTGCCAGCAGCTACAGGCCGCAGGGGGCCTTGGAGACCCAGTACTTC
CDR3 protein: CASSYRPQGALETQYF